Below are 21 T cell receptor beta chains sequenced from a single sample in a study of T cells after yellow fever vaccination (dated by TCRdb to about 2019). The label giving this sample's treatment or condition can be read as: live attenuated yellow fever vaccine strain. Libraries were constructed by 5' RACE. TCRdb names Illumina HiSeq 2500 as the instrument used. TCRdb redid the processing of the public reads, applying fastp at Q25 and MiXCR, and retained in-frame beta chains. For every CDR3 protein sequence, its rows merge into one entry that carries the most common genes and DNA. The sample includes around 360,000 distinct CDR3 sequences, with roughly 10% observed a single time. More than 15% of the sample rests with the top ten. The input for sequencing was PBMCs, taken on the day of the first yellow fever vaccination. The receptors originated from a young man who received the YFV17D yellow fever vaccine.

This clonotype has a handful of counts. This chain uses TRBV27 with TRBJ2-1; D is ambiguous. There are 15 residues in the CDR3. Germline CDR1 and CDR2: MNHEY and SMNVEV (reference sequence). Between the trimmed V and J ends, which lost 5 bases and 0 bases, there was a span of 11 bases. CDR3: CASSDDKSSYNEQFF. The CDR3 nucleotides read TGTGCCAGCAGTGACGACAAGAGCTCCTACAATGAGCAGTTCTTC.

A few counts support this clonotype. The chain links TRBV5-1 to TRBJ2-6; TRBD1 matches at 9 bases. Germline V gene lookup returns CDR1 SGHRS and CDR2 YFSETQ. The CDR3 extends over 18 amino acids. Trimming at V came to 2 bases and at J to 0 bases, leaving 6 bases not matched to a gene. The CDR3 region is CASSFPQGASSGANVLTF. The CDR3 DNA sequence: TGCGCCAGCAGCTTCCCACAGGGGGCGAGCTCTGGGGCCAACGTCCTGACTTTC. Full variable domain (rest looked up from reference TRBV5-1 and TRBJ2-6): KAGVTQTPRYLIKTRGQQVTLSCSPISGHRSVSWYQQTPGQGLQFLFEYFSETQRNKGNFPGRFSGRQFSNSRSEMNVSTLELGDSALYLCASSFPQGASSGANVLTFGAGSRLTVL.

This clonotype was seen more than once but under ten times. This rearrangement joins TRBV27 to TRBJ1-1; 7 bases align to TRBD1. Germline V gives CDR1 MNHEY, CDR2 SMNVEV (reference sequence). This CDR3 comprises 16 residues. After removal of 10 bases from V and 8 bases from J, the junction contained 22 bases not matched to a gene. The CDR3 here is CATQGRGRSSRLEAFF. In DNA form, the CDR3 reads TGTGCCACCCAAGGGAGGGGGCGATCTTCGCGGTTGGAAGCTTTCTTT.

V usage is TRBV4-1 and J usage is TRBJ2-2; TRBD1 agrees at 8 bases. This CDR3 is 16 amino acids long. Germline V lookup: CDR1 MGHRA, CDR2 YSYEKL. J gave up 4 bases and V 5 bases, and 9 bases lay outside the gene matches. CDR3: CASSFNQGASTGELFF. The CDR3 region has the DNA TGCGCCAGCAGCTTTAACCAGGGGGCGAGCACCGGGGAGCTGTTTTTT.

The V gene is TRBV11-2, the J gene TRBJ1-6, with 9 bases fitting TRBD1. This CDR3 is 17 amino acids long. J was trimmed by 7 bases and V by 1 base; bases with no gene match: 8. Germline lookup yields CDR1 SGHAT and CDR2 FQNNGV. DNA for the CDR3: TGTGCCAGCAGCTTAGTCCCGGGACAGGGCGGCAATTCACCCCTCCACTTT. Its translation is CASSLVPGQGGNSPLHF.

The V gene is TRBV2, the J gene TRBJ1-2; 7 positions agree with TRBD1. V shed 6 bases and J 6 bases; nucleotides not matched to a gene: 10. This CDR3 has 14 residues. Germline-derived CDR1 and CDR2 are SNHLY and FYNNEI. The CDR3 here is CASSPDRNRDGYTF. CDR3 DNA sequence: TGTGCCAGCAGCCCGGACAGGAATAGGGATGGCTACACCTTC.

This clonotype was found a few times. The CDR3 coding sequence is TGTGCCAGCAGCTCATCCGGGACAGACGAGCAGTACTTC. Translation gives CASSSSGTDEQYF. The V gene is TRBV7-9, the J gene TRBJ2-7; TRBD1 aligns across 7 bases. The germline V gene encodes CDR1 SEHNR and CDR2 FQNEAQ (reference sequence). This CDR3 is 13 amino acids long. Trimming took 4 bases from V and 5 from J; bases not matched to a gene: 5.

The chain carries TRBV6-1 and TRBJ2-7; D is undetermined. The CDR3 contains 14 residues. V lost 6 bases, J lost 0 bases, and 12 bases lay in between. Germline assignment: CDR1 MNHNS and CDR2 SASEGT. CDR3 in DNA: TGTGCCAGCAGCCACAGCGAACCCTCCTACGAGCAGTACTTC. This gives the protein CASSHSEPSYEQYF.

In regard to this clonotype: Its ends do not fully match the called genes, so a read error is possible. The chain recombines TRBV2 with TRBJ1-4; 8 bases fit TRBD1. The CDR3 length is 15 residues. In germline, CDR1 is SNHLY, CDR2 FYNNEI. The CDR3 DNA is TGTGCCAGCAGTAGAGACAGGGGAACTGATGAAAAACTGTTTTTT. Its translation: CASSRDRGTDEKLFF.

The chain carries TRBV5-1 and TRBJ1-5, with D hard to call. The CDR3 loop spans 13 amino acids. Germline V gene sequence: CDR1 SGHRS, CDR2 YFSETQ. The ends were cut back, 5 bases at V and 6 bases at J, with 12 bases in the middle. The CDR3 sequence: CASSVGPGQPQHF. The CDR3 bases are TGCGCCAGCAGTGTAGGGCCGGGTCAGCCCCAGCATTTT.

The V call is TRBV6-1, the J call TRBJ2-5, with 10 bases matching TRBD2. V shed 8 bases, J shed 3 bases, and the junction held 6 bases outside the gene matches. The CDR3 runs to 14 residues. CDR1 is MNHNS, CDR2 SASEGT, per germline. The CDR3 DNA reads as TGTGCCAGCTCTATCCTAGCGGGGGAAGAGACCCAGTACTTC. It specifies CASSILAGEETQYF.

The chain employs TRBV5-4 and TRBJ2-1, with D possibly matching TRBD2 (5 bases). From germline, CDR1 is SGHNT and CDR2 YYREEE (reference sequence). This CDR3 is 16 amino acids long. The V gene lost 4 bases and the J gene lost 6 bases, with 20 bases spanning the gap. The CDR3 reads CASSRGGRARTNEQFF. For the CDR3, the DNA is TGTGCCAGCAGCCGAGGCGGGCGGGCGCGGACCAATGAGCAGTTCTTC.

CDR3 sequence reads: CATSAGTGAYEQYF. The CDR3 nucleotides are TGTGCCACCAGCGCAGGGACAGGCGCCTACGAGCAGTACTTC. The chain recombines TRBV15 with TRBJ2-7, with 8 bases fitting TRBD1. Trimming cost V 5 bases and J 2 bases; bases outside gene matches: 5. CDR1 is LNHNV, CDR2 YYDKDF, per germline (reference sequence). The length of the CDR3 is 14 residues. Full variable domain (rest looked up from reference TRBV15 and TRBJ2-7): DAMVIQNPRYQVTQFGKPVTLSCSQTLNHNVMYWYQQKSSQAPKLLFHYYDKDFNNEADTPDNFQSRRPNTSFCFLDIRSPGLGDTAMYLCATSAGTGAYEQYFGPGTRLTVT.

In its sample, this clonotype was seen many times. V and J are TRBV6-5 and TRBJ1-2, with TRBD1 matching over 8 bases. Germline CDR1 is MNHEY and CDR2 is SVGAGI. The CDR3 spans 13 residues. V was pared by 4 bases and J by 4 bases, with 2 bases of the junction left unmatched. The CDR3 bases are TGTGCCAGCAGTTTGACAGGGGCCTATGGCTACACCTTC. It codes for CASSLTGAYGYTF.

This clonotype was detected ten times or more. The chain uses TRBV18 and TRBJ1-2, with 8 bases lining up with TRBD1. V gave up 3 bases and J gave up 6 bases; unmatched junction bases: 6. Germline values: CDR1 KGHSH, CDR2 LQKENI. The CDR3 length is 14 residues. For the CDR3, the DNA is TGTGCCAGCTCACCGTTTTCGGACAGGGATGGCTACACCTTC. Residues: CASSPFSDRDGYTF.

A word on this clonotype: The junction departs from germline at one end; a sequencing error may be responsible. V is TRBV4-2 and J is TRBJ1-2, with D hard to call. CDR1 is LGHNA, CDR2 YNFKEQ, per germline. The CDR3 runs to 13 residues. In DNA form, the CDR3 reads TGTGCCAGGAGCCCTGGTATCCGCTATGGCTACACCTTC. As protein: CARSPGIRYGYTF.

The rearrangement uses TRBV7-9 and TRBJ2-6; possibly TRBD1 for D (6 bases). Per germline, CDR1 SEHNR and CDR2 FQNEAQ (reference sequence). The length of the CDR3 is 16 residues. Between the trimmed V and J ends, which lost 5 bases and 1 base, there was a span of 12 bases. CDR3 nucleotides: TGTGCCAGCAGCCTCGGCAGGGGATCTGGGGCCAACGTCCTGACTTTC. Translating gives CASSLGRGSGANVLTF.

The chain has TRBV10-3 and TRBJ2-7; D is ambiguous. This CDR3 is built from 13 residues. V lost 2 bases and J 2 bases, leaving 7 bases between the germline ends. Germline CDR1 is ENHRY and CDR2 is SYGVKD. The CDR3 sequence is CAISEGETYEQYF. CDR3 nucleotide sequence: TGTGCCATCAGTGAGGGGGAAACCTACGAGCAGTACTTC.

This clonotype was seen at least ten times. This sequence joins TRBV5-1 and TRBJ2-5; 7 nucleotides line up with TRBD2. The CDR3 contains 15 residues. Unmatched junction bases numbered 8, after V lost 4 bases and J lost 2 bases. The germline V gene encodes CDR1 SGHRS and CDR2 YFSETQ. CDR3 residues: CASSLLTGGQETQYF. The CDR3 nucleotides read TGCGCCAGCAGCCTCCTAACGGGGGGACAAGAGACCCAGTACTTC.

Remarks on this clonotype: It is likely a read error, because the conserved phenylalanine at the end of the CDR3 is missing. The limits of the CDR3 on the DNA are not certain, so only TCRdb's listed CDR3 is given. The CDR3 here is CASSLRGLSGMV. The chain is built from TRBV5-7 and TRBJ2-1. TRBV5-7 is filed as an ORF, its function uncertain. The CDR3 is made up of 12 amino acids, end residues included.

Worth noting for this clonotype: This may be a read error: a much more frequent sequence differs by one nucleotide. The V and J genes are TRBV7-2 and TRBJ2-1, with D possibly TRBD1 on 6 matching bases. The CDR3 has 12 amino acids. Germline CDR1 SGHTA, CDR2 FQGNSA. V lost 4 bases and J 9 bases, leaving 10 bases between the germline ends. The CDR3 sequence is CASSSQGLEQFF. The CDR3, as DNA: TGTGCCAGCAGCTCACAGGGCCTTGAGCAGTTCTTC.